This entry is about one TCR beta chain. Antigen unknown. Cultured CD4+ T cells had their DNA profiled by the Oncomine TCR Beta short-read assay. TCRdb reanalysed the PCR reads using MiXCR and keeps one entry per CDR3 protein. This sample has some 25,000 distinct CDR3 sequences; roughly 49% occur once, and the top ten carry 6% to 7.5%. This entry belongs to a study of vaccination and CD4 T cells after COVID-19. For the study at large: In the convalescent cohort, there were six males and four females, two of them Hispanic. Post-COVID draws came a median approximately 100 days after diagnosis (range 35 to 161).

Treatment specified: approximately 11-day PBMC culture with coronavirus spike peptide pools or control peptides (ViraFEST assay). Peptide pool stimulation in ViraFEST expanded antigen-specific T cells, whose TCRs were then sequenced. This CDR3 has 15 residues. Germline V gene lookup returns CDR1 MNHNS and CDR2 SASEGT. V was trimmed by 6 bases and J by 1 base, leaving 13 bases between them. The V call is TRBV6-1, the J call TRBJ1-3; D uncertain. What was sequenced was CD4+ T cells from blood, cultured in vitro. The sequence derives from a human donor who had recovered from COVID-19. CDR3 nucleotide sequence: TGTGCCAGCAGGCTCCTAATCGAGTCTGGAAACACCATATATTTT. Translated, it gives CASRLLIESGNTIYF.